Ten or more counts support the clone carrying this T cell receptor beta chain. The antigen is undetermined. The CDR3 runs to 14 residues. V dropped 3 bases and J dropped 2 bases, with 12 bases sitting between them. Germline lookup yields CDR1 SGDLS and CDR2 YYNGEE. Library preparation for TCR beta used quantitative 5'-RACE with molecular barcodes. TCRdb used MiXCR to reprocess the 5' RACE reads, holding one entry per CDR3 protein. This sample has fewer than 30,000 distinct CDR3 sequences, with just over 2.5% found just once. The source of the sample is a study of CD8 T cells in ankylosing spondylitis. Whole-study results and caveats: Earlier reports found some motif variants in synovial fluid and blood in reactive arthritis. It appeared that ankylosing spondylitis blood was characterized by a TCR beta motif of roughly 8 highly homologous variants. Relatively rare in peripheral blood, disease-linked clones were also CD8+.

The chain is built from TRBV9 and TRBJ2-7; D may be TRBD2 (5 bases). This receptor was taken from a female donor with ankylosing spondylitis or in good health (not recorded which). Sequencing input: blood, either unsorted or a sorted T cell fraction (not recorded which). In nucleotides, the CDR3 is TGTGCCAGCAGCGGCGGGCCGCAGCCCTACGAGCAGTACTTC. Amino acids: CASSGGPQPYEQYF.